This entry features one T cell receptor (beta chain) sequence. Its antigen is not known. The record originates from a study of T cell responses to AZD1222 COVID-19 vaccine. General study results and limits: Spike-wide vaccine-associated CD4 TCRs dominated at 160-218 and 743-854. Seropositivity was recorded at baseline in only 6 or 7 AZD1222 recipients. Sampled repertoires all dated from after the peak T cell response.

The CDR3 sequence is 16 residues long. CDR1 SGHNT and CDR2 YENEEA come from the germline V gene. The V and J ends lost 4 bases and 0 bases, in that order; junction bases with no gene match: 4. Some clones are missing from TCRdb's copy, which holds only in-frame ones; the method was immunoSEQ multiplex PCR. The sample holds 100,000 to 150,000 clones, around nine tenths seen once. The sample was peripheral blood, taken on day 0 of MenACWY control vaccination. The origin of this receptor is an adult in good health. The gene calls are TRBV11-3 and TRBJ2-1; 9 nucleotides align to TRBD1. Here the CDR3 reads CASSSGTGSSYNEQFF. The CDR3 DNA reads as TGTGCCAGCAGCTCCGGGACAGGGAGCTCCTACAATGAGCAGTTCTTC. Full variable domain (remainder filled in from reference TRBV11-3 and TRBJ2-1): EAGVVQSPRYKIIEKKQPVAFWCNPISGHNTLYWYLQNLGQGPELLIRYENEEAVDDSQLPKDRFSAERLKGVDSTLKIQPAELGDSAVYLCASSSGTGSSYNEQFFGPGTRLTVL.